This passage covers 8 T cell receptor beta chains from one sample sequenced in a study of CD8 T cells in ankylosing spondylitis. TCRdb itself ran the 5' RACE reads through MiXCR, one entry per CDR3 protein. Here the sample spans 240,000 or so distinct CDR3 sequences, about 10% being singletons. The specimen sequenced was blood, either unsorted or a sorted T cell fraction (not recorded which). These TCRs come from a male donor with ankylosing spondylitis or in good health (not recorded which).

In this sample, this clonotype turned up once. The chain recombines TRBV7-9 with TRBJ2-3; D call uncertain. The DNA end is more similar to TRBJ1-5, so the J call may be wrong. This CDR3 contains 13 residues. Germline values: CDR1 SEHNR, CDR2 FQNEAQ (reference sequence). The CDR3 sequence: CASSFNSTDTQHF. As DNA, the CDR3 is TGTGCCAGCAGCTTTAACAGCACAGATACGCAGCATTTT.

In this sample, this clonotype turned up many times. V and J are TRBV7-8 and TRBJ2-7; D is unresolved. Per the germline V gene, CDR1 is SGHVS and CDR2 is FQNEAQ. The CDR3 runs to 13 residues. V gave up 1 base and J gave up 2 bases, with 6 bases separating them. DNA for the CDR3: TGTGCCAGCAGCTTAGACACAACCTACGAGCAGTACTTC. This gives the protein CASSLDTTYEQYF.

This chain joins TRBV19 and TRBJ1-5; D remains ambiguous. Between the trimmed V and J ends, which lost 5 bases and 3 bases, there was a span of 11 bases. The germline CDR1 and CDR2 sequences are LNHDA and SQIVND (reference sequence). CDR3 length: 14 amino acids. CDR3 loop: CASSPQAYNQPQHF. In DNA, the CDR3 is TGTGCCAGTAGTCCTCAGGCCTACAATCAGCCCCAGCATTTT.

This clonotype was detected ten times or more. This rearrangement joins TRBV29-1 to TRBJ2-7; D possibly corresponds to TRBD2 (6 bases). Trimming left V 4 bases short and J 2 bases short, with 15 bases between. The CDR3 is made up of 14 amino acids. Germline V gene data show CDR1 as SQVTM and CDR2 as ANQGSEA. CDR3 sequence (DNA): TGCAGCGTTGCCGAGATAACTAGCCCCTACGAGCAGTACTTC. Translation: CSVAEITSPYEQYF.

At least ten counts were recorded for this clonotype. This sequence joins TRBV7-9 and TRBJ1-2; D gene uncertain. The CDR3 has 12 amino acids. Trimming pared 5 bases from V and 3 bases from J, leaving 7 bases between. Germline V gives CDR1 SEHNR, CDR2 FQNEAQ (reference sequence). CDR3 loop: CASSREDYGYTF. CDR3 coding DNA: TGTGCCAGCAGCCGAGAGGACTATGGCTACACCTTC.

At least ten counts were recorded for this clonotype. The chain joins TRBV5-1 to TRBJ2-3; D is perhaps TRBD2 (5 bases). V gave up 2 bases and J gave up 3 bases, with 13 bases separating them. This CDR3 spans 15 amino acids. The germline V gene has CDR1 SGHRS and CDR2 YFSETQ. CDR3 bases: TGCGCCAGCAGCTTATACGGGATGGGTACAGATACGCAGTATTTT. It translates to CASSLYGMGTDTQYF.

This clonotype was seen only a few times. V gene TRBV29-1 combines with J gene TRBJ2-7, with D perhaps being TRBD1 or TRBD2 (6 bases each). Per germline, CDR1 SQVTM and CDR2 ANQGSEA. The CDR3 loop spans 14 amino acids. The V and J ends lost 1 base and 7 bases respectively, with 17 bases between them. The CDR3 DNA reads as TGCAGCGTTGAAGTGGGGGGCGCGAATGAAGAGCAGTACTTC. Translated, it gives CSVEVGGANEEQYF.

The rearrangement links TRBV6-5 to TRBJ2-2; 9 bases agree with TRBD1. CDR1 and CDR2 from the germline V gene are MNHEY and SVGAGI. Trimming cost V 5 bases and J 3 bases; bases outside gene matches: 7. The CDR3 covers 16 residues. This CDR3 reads CASSNGQGLYTGELFF. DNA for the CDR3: TGTGCCAGCAGTAACGGACAGGGGTTGTACACCGGGGAGCTGTTTTTT.